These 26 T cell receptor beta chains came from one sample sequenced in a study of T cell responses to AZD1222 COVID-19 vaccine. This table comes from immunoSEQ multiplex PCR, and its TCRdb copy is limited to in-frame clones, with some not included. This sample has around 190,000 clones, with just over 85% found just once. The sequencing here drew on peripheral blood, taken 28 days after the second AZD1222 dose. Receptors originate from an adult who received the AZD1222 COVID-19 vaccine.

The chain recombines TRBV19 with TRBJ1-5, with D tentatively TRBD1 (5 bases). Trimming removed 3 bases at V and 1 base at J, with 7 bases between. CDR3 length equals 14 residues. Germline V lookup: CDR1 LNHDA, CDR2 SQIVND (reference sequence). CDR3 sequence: CASSIWGSNQPQHF. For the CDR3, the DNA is TGTGCCAGTAGTATTTGGGGGAGCAATCAGCCCCAGCATTTT.

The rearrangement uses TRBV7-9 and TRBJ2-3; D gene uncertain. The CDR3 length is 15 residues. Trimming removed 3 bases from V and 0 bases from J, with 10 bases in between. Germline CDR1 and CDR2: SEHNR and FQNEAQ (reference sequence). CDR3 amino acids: CASSFSTRSTDTQYF. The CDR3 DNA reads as TGTGCCAGCAGCTTCTCGACAAGAAGCACAGATACGCAGTATTTT.

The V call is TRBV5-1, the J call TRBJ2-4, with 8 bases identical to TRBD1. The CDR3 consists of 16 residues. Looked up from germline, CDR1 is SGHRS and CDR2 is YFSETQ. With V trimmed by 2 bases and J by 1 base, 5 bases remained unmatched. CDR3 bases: TGCGCCAGCAGCTTTACGACAGGGGAGGCCAAAAACATTCAGTACTTC. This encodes CASSFTTGEAKNIQYF.

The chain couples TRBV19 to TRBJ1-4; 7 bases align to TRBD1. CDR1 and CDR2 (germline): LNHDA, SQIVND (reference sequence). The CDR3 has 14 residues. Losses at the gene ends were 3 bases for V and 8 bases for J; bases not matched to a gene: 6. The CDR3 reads CASSIRGQREKLFF. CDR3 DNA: TGTGCCAGTAGTATTCGGGGACAGCGCGAAAAACTGTTTTTT.

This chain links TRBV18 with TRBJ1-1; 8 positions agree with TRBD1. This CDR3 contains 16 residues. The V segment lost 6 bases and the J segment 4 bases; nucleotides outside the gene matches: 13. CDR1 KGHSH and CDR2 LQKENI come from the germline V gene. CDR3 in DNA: TGTGCCAGCTCCCGCGAGCTAAACAGGGGGGGCACTGAAGCTTTCTTT. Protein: CASSRELNRGGTEAFF.

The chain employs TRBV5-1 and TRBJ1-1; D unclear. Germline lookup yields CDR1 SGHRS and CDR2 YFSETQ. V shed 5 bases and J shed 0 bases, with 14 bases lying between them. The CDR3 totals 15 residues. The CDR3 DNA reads TGCGCCAGCAGTCGTCGTGAGCAGATGAACACTGAAGCTTTCTTT. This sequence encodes CASSRREQMNTEAFF.

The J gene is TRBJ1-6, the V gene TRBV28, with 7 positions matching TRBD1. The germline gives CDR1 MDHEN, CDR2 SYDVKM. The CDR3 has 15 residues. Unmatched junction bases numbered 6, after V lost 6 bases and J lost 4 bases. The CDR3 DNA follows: TGTGCCAGCAGCCGACAGGGCTGGTATAATTCACCCCTCCACTTT. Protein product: CASSRQGWYNSPLHF.

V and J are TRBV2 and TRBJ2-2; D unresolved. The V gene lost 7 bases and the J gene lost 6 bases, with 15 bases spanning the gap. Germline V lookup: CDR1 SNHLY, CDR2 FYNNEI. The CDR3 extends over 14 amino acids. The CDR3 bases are TGTGCCAGCACCCTCCGGGCGTGGGCCGGGGAGCTGTTTTTT. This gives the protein CASTLRAWAGELFF.

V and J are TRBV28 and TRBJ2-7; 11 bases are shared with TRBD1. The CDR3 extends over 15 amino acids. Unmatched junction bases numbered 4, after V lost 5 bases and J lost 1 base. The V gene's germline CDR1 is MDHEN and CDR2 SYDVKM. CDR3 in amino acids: CASSPGQGGSYEQYF. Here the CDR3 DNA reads TGTGCCAGCAGTCCGGGACAGGGGGGATCCTACGAGCAGTACTTC.

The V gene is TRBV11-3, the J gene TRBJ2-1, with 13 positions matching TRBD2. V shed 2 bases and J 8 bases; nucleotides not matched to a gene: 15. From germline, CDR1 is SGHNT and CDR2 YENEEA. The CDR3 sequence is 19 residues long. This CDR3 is CASSLRGTSGGAGSHEQFF. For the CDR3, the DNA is TGTGCCAGCAGCTTACGGGGCACTAGCGGGGGGGCAGGGTCCCATGAGCAGTTCTTC.

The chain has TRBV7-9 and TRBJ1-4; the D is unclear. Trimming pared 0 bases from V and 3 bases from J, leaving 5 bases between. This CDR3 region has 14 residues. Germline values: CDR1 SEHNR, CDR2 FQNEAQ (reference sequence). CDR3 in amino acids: CASSLAPANEKLFF. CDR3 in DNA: TGTGCCAGCAGCTTAGCACCAGCTAATGAAAAACTGTTTTTT. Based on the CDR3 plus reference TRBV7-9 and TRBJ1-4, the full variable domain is DTGVSQNPRHKITKRGQNVTFRCDPISEHNRLYWYRQTLGQGPEFLTYFQNEAQLEKSRLLSDRFSAERPKGSFSTLEIQRTEQGDSAMYLCASSLAPANEKLFFGSGTQLSVL.

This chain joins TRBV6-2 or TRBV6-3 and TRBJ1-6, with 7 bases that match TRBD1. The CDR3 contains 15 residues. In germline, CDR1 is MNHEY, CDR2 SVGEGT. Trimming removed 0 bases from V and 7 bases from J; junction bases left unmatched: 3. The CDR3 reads CASSYSRQGNSPLHF. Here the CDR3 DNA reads TGTGCCAGCAGTTACTCGCGACAGGGAAATTCACCCCTCCACTTT.

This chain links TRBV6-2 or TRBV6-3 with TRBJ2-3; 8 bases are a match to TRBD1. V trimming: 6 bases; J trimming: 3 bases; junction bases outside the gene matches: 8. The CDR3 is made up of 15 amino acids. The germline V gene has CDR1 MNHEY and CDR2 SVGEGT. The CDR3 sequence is CASSRTGLVTDTQYF. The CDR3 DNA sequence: TGTGCCAGCAGCCGGACAGGGTTGGTAACAGATACGCAGTATTTT.

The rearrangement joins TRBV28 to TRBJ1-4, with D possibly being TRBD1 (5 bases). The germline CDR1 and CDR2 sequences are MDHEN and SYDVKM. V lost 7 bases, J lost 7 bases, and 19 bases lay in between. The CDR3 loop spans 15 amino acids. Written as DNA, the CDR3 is TGTGCCAGCACCCTAACCGGGGGGGAGGGTGAAAAACTGTTTTTT. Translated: CASTLTGGEGEKLFF.

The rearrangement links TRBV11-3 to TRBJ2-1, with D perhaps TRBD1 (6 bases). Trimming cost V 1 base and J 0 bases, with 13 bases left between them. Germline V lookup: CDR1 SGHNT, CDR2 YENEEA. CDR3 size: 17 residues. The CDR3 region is CASSLGQGRGSYNEQFF. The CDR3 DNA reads TGTGCCAGCAGCTTAGGTCAGGGCAGGGGCTCCTACAATGAGCAGTTCTTC.

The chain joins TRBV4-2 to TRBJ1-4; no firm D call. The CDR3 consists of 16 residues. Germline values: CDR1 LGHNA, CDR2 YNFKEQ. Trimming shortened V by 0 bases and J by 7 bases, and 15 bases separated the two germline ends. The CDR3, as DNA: TGTGCCAGCAGCCAAGATAAGTGGGTGGTCCTTGAAAAACTGTTTTTT. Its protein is CASSQDKWVVLEKLFF.

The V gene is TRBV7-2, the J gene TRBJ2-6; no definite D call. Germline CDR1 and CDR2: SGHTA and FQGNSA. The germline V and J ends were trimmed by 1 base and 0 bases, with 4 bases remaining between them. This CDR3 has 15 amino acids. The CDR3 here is CASSLGLSGANVLTF. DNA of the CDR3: TGTGCCAGCAGCTTAGGACTCTCTGGGGCCAACGTCCTGACTTTC.

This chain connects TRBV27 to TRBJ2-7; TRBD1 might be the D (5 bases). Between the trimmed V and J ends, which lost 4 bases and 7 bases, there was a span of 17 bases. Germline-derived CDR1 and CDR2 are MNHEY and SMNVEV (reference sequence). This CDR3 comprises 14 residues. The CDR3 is CASSWGPRVGEQYF. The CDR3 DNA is TGTGCCAGCAGTTGGGGTCCCAGGGTTGGGGAGCAGTACTTC.

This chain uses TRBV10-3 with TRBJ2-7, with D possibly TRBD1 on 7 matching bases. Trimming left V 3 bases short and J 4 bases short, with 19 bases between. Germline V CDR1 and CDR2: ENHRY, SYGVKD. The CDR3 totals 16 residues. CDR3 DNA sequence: TGTGCCATCAGTGAAAACAGGGGAGGTCCCCCTTACGAGCAGTACTTC. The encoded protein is CAISENRGGPPYEQYF.

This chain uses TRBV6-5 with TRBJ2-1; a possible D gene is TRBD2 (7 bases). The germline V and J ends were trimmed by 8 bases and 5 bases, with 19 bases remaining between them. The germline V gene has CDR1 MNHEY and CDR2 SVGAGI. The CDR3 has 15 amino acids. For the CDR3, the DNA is TGTGCCAGCGGGGGGGAGGGGGGCCCCAACAATGAGCAGTTCTTC. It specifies CASGGEGGPNNEQFF.

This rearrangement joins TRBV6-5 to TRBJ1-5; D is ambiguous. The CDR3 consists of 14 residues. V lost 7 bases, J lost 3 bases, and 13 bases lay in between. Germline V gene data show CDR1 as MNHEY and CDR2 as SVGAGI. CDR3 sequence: CASIGELNNQPQHF. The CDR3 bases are TGTGCCAGCATTGGGGAATTGAACAATCAGCCCCAGCATTTT.

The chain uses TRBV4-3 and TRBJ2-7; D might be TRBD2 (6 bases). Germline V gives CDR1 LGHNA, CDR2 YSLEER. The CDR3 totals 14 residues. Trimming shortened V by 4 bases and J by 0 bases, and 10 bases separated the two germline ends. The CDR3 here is CASSRTIRSYEQYF. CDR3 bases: TGCGCCAGCAGCCGGACTATCCGCTCCTACGAGCAGTACTTC.

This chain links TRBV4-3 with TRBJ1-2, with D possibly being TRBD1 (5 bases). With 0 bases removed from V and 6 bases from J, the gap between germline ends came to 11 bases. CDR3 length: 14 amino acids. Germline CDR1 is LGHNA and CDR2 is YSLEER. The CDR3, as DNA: TGCGCCAGCAGCCAAGAGGGGACCGTAGATGGCTACACCTTC. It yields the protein CASSQEGTVDGYTF.

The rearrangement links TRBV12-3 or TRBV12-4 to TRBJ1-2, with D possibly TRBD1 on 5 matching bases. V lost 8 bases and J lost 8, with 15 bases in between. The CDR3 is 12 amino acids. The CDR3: CASGSGARGYTF. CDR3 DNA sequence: TGTGCCAGCGGATCCGGGGCCAGAGGCTACACCTTC.

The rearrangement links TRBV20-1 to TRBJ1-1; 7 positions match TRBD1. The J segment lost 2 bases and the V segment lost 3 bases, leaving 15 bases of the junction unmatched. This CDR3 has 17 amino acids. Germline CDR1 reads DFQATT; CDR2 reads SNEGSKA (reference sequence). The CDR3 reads CSASFRITGTENTEAFF. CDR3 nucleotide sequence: TGCAGTGCTAGTTTCCGGATAACCGGGACAGAAAACACTGAAGCTTTCTTT.

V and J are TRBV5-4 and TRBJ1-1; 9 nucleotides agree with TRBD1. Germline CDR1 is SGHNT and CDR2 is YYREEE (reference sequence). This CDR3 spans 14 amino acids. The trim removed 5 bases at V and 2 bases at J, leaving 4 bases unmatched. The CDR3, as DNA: TGTGCCAGCAGAACACAGGGGGCCAACACTGAAGCTTTCTTT. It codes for CASRTQGANTEAFF.